The 23 T cell receptor beta chains presented below share a single source sample, sequenced in a study of cytomegalovirus exposure and HLA in healthy donors. With 60 Vbeta and 13 Jbeta primers, the PCR was carried out. Clones were sequenced by immunoSEQ multiplex PCR, and TCRdb holds only the in-frame ones, with some missing. The sample includes some 110,000 clones, 74% of them seen just once. Sample: PBMCs. The receptors here all came from a woman aged 45-65 years in good health and CMV-seropositive.

This chain uses TRBV7-9 with TRBJ1-3; D is uncertain. This CDR3 is built from 15 residues. With 5 bases removed from V and 4 bases from J, the gap between germline ends came to 15 bases. Germline loops: CDR1 SEHNR, CDR2 FQNEAQ (reference sequence). CDR3 nucleotide sequence: TGTGCCAGCAGCGGGGTAGGAGGGCCCGGAAACACCATATATTTT. This sequence encodes CASSGVGGPGNTIYF.

The gene calls are TRBV6-6 and TRBJ1-5, with TRBD1 identical over 7 bases. This CDR3 spans 14 amino acids. The V gene end was trimmed by 3 bases and the J gene end by 3 bases; junction bases not matched to a gene: 2. Germline CDR1 and CDR2: MNHNY and SVGAGI (reference sequence). In nucleotides, the CDR3 is TGTGCCAGCAGTTATGGGACAGTCAATCAGCCCCAGCATTTT. Its protein is CASSYGTVNQPQHF.

In DNA form, the CDR3 reads TGTGCCAGTAGTGTAGGACTTAACGGCTACACCTTC. It translates to CASSVGLNGYTF. J is TRBJ1-2 and V is TRBV19; D ambiguous. Germline V gene data show CDR1 as LNHDA and CDR2 as SQIVND (reference sequence). V lost 5 bases and J lost 8, with 12 bases in between. This CDR3 spans 12 amino acids.

The gene calls are TRBV10-3 and TRBJ1-2; TRBD1 agrees at 8 bases. CDR3 length: 15 amino acids. With V trimmed by 0 bases and J by 4 bases, 4 bases remained unmatched. The germline gives CDR1 ENHRY, CDR2 SYGVKD. This CDR3 is CAISESTTGVYGYTF. CDR3 coding DNA: TGTGCCATCAGTGAGTCGACGACAGGGGTCTATGGCTACACCTTC.

The chain is built from TRBV10-1 and TRBJ1-6; 9 positions agree with TRBD1. V lost 2 bases to trimming and J lost 3 bases; unmatched junction nucleotides: 5. This CDR3 has 17 residues. Germline V gives CDR1 WNHNN, CDR2 SYGVQD (reference sequence). CDR3 sequence: CASSETGGYGYNSPLHF. The CDR3 DNA reads TGCGCCAGCAGTGAGACAGGGGGCTACGGCTATAATTCACCCCTCCACTTT.

CDR3 region: CASSLALAGTGELFF. CDR3 nucleotide sequence: TGTGCCAGCAGCTTGGCACTAGCGGGCACCGGGGAGCTGTTTTTT. The genes are TRBV5-4 and TRBJ2-2; 9 nucleotides match TRBD2. From germline, CDR1 is SGHNT and CDR2 YYREEE (reference sequence). CDR3 length equals 15 residues. V dropped 0 bases and J dropped 4; count of bases not matched to a gene: 1. Complete variable domain (other parts from reference TRBV5-4 and TRBJ2-2): ETGVTQSPTHLIKTRGQQVTLRCSSQSGHNTVSWYQQALGQGPQFIFQYYREEENGRGNFPPRFSGLQFPNYSSELNVNALELDDSALYLCASSLALAGTGELFFGEGSRLTVL.

V is TRBV28 and J is TRBJ2-1, with 7 bases aligning to TRBD1. CDR3 length: 13 amino acids. After removal of 4 bases from V and 6 bases from J, the junction contained 3 bases not matched to a gene. In germline, CDR1 is MDHEN, CDR2 SYDVKM. CDR3 amino acids: CASSSWTGNEQFF. Written as DNA, the CDR3 is TGTGCCAGCAGTTCGTGGACAGGCAATGAGCAGTTCTTC.

The gene calls are TRBV6-4 and TRBJ2-7; TRBD2 agrees at 7 bases. The CDR3 is 13 residues long. Germline V CDR1 and CDR2: MRHNA, SNTAGT. After removal of 8 bases from V and 2 bases from J, the junction contained 6 bases not matched to a gene. The CDR3 bases are TGTGCCAGCCGTGGTGGGACTACCTACGAGCAGTACTTC. It translates to CASRGGTTYEQYF.

J is TRBJ2-7 and V is TRBV11-2; TRBD2 agrees at 14 bases. The CDR3 spans 16 residues. Germline V lookup: CDR1 SGHAT, CDR2 FQNNGV. The ends lost 5 bases at V and 3 bases at J; junction bases unmatched: 6. CDR3 DNA sequence: TGTGCCAGCAGCCCCCGACTAGCGGGGGGGGGCTACGAGCAGTACTTC. Its translation: CASSPRLAGGGYEQYF.

This chain uses TRBV2 with TRBJ1-3; 9 bases map to TRBD1. Germline V CDR1 and CDR2: SNHLY, FYNNEI. The CDR3 spans 16 residues. With V trimmed by 5 bases and J by 5 bases, 10 bases remained unmatched. CDR3 sequence: CASSSSPGQGRNTIYF. The CDR3 DNA follows: TGTGCCAGCAGTTCATCACCGGGACAGGGCAGAAACACCATATATTTT.

The rearrangement joins TRBV19 to TRBJ2-1; perhaps TRBD2 as D (6 bases). Between the trimmed V and J ends, which lost 8 bases and 3 bases, there was a span of 8 bases. CDR3 length equals 12 residues. Germline loops: CDR1 LNHDA, CDR2 SQIVND (reference sequence). The CDR3 DNA is TGTGCCAGTCGGGACTTCTACAATGAGCAGTTCTTC. Translated: CASRDFYNEQFF.

V gene TRBV11-3 combines with J gene TRBJ2-2, with TRBD2 identical over 15 bases. Germline V gene lookup returns CDR1 SGHNT and CDR2 YENEEA. V lost 1 base to trimming and J lost 3 bases; unmatched junction nucleotides: 3. The CDR3 covers 18 residues. The CDR3 sequence is CASSLGGLAGGYTGELFF. CDR3 nucleotide sequence: TGTGCCAGCAGCTTAGGGGGACTAGCGGGAGGATACACCGGGGAGCTGTTTTTT.

The genes are TRBV28 and TRBJ2-7, with D perhaps TRBD1 (6 bases). CDR3 size: 12 residues. Germline V lookup: CDR1 MDHEN, CDR2 SYDVKM. V lost 5 bases, J lost 6 bases, and 11 bases lay in between. In DNA form, the CDR3 reads TGTGCCAGCAGTCGAACAGGGTTCGAGCAGTACTTC. It codes for CASSRTGFEQYF.

The rearrangement joins TRBV15 to TRBJ2-1, with 7 bases fitting TRBD2. The CDR3 is 19 amino acids. Germline V gene sequence: CDR1 LNHNV, CDR2 YYDKDF (reference sequence). V dropped 0 bases and J dropped 5; count of bases not matched to a gene: 16. Written as DNA, the CDR3 is TGTGCCACCAGCAGAGATCAGGGTACTAGCGCCTTAAAGGACAATGAGCAGTTCTTC. Its protein product is CATSRDQGTSALKDNEQFF. The entire variable domain, with the rest obtained from reference TRBV15 and TRBJ2-1, is as follows: DAMVIQNPRYQVTQFGKPVTLSCSQTLNHNVMYWYQQKSSQAPKLLFHYYDKDFNNEADTPDNFQSRRPNTSFCFLDIRSPGLGDTAMYLCATSRDQGTSALKDNEQFFGPGTRLTVL.

The gene calls are TRBV7-9 and TRBJ2-7; a weak D match, TRBD2 (7 bases). In germline, CDR1 is SEHNR, CDR2 FQNEAQ (reference sequence). The CDR3 is made up of 13 amino acids. V lost 5 bases and J 6 bases, leaving 14 bases between the germline ends. The CDR3 DNA sequence: TGTGCCAGCAGCCGAGGGGGGGGGCGCGAGCAGTACTTC. It yields the protein CASSRGGGREQYF. The full variable domain, its missing parts supplied by reference TRBV7-9 and TRBJ2-7, is DTGVSQNPRHKITKRGQNVTFRCDPISEHNRLYWYRQTLGQGPEFLTYFQNEAQLEKSRLLSDRFSAERPKGSFSTLEIQRTEQGDSAMYLCASSRGGGREQYFGPGTRLTVT.

CDR3 nucleotides: TGTGCCAGTAGTATGTACGGGACACTGCTGAGCTCTGGGGCCAACGTCCTGACTTTC. Protein sequence: CASSMYGTLLSSGANVLTF. The chain employs TRBV19 and TRBJ2-6; a possible D gene is TRBD1 (6 bases). The V and J ends lost 3 bases and 0 bases respectively, with 18 bases between them. Germline V lookup: CDR1 LNHDA, CDR2 SQIVND (reference sequence). The CDR3 is made up of 19 amino acids.

This clone was counted only a few times. The gene calls are TRBV19 and TRBJ1-6; 9 nucleotides line up with TRBD1. This CDR3 region has 18 residues. Trimming took 6 bases from V and 5 from J; bases not matched to a gene: 14. Germline lookup yields CDR1 LNHDA and CDR2 SQIVND (reference sequence). CDR3 nucleotide sequence: TGTGCCAGTAGCCGGCCGGGACAGGGCGTGGGGGATAATTCACCCCTCCACTTT. Amino acids: CASSRPGQGVGDNSPLHF.

This clone occurred a few times. Here the CDR3 reads CASSLAGWADTEAFF. CDR3 nucleotides: TGTGCCAGCAGCTTAGCCGGTTGGGCAGACACTGAAGCTTTCTTT. The gene calls are TRBV7-2 and TRBJ1-1; D not resolved. This CDR3 contains 15 residues. Between the trimmed V and J ends, which lost 0 bases and 3 bases, there was a span of 11 bases. CDR1 SGHTA and CDR2 FQGNSA come from the germline V gene. Based on the CDR3 plus reference TRBV7-2 and TRBJ1-1, the full variable domain is GAGVSQSPSNKVTEKGKDVELRCDPISGHTALYWYRQSLGQGLEFLIYFQGNSAPDKSGLPSDRFSAERTGGSVSTLTIQRTQQEDSAVYLCASSLAGWADTEAFFGQGTRLTVV.

A few counts support this clone. The V call is TRBV9, the J call TRBJ1-4; tentative D call: TRBD1 (5 bases). Trimming took off 3 bases at V and 0 bases at J, with 15 bases between the two ends. Per germline, CDR1 SGDLS and CDR2 YYNGEE. There are 17 residues in the CDR3. This chain's CDR3 is CASSESRTHATNEKLFF. Written as DNA, the CDR3 is TGTGCCAGCAGCGAGTCCCGGACACATGCAACTAATGAAAAACTGTTTTTT.

The rearrangement joins TRBV6-1 to TRBJ1-1, with 12 nucleotides matching TRBD1. Losses at the gene ends were 4 bases for V and 7 bases for J; bases not matched to a gene: 10. The CDR3 runs 16 residues. CDR1 and CDR2 (germline): MNHNS, SASEGT. This CDR3 is CASSVMGQGARSEAFF. CDR3 bases: TGTGCCAGCAGTGTAATGGGACAGGGGGCGAGAAGTGAAGCTTTCTTT.

The gene calls are TRBV6-6 and TRBJ1-2; maybe TRBD1 (6 bases). CDR3 size: 12 residues. Trimming took off 5 bases at V and 5 bases at J, with 9 bases between the two ends. From germline, CDR1 is MNHNY and CDR2 SVGAGI (reference sequence). CDR3 sequence reads: CASSDQGYGYTF. DNA of the CDR3: TGTGCCAGCAGTGACCAGGGGTATGGCTACACCTTC.

Only one count was recorded for this clone. This chain links TRBV5-1 with TRBJ2-7; 7 nucleotides agree with TRBD1. The J segment lost 4 bases and the V segment lost 3 bases, leaving 4 bases of the junction unmatched. The CDR3 has 13 residues. Germline assignment: CDR1 SGHRS and CDR2 YFSETQ. In DNA, the CDR3 is TGCGCCAGCAGCTCATGGGACAGTTACGAGCAGTACTTC. Translation: CASSSWDSYEQYF.

The V gene is TRBV10-3, the J gene TRBJ1-3; D is perhaps TRBD1 (6 bases). This CDR3 is 15 amino acids long. Trimming removed 10 bases from V and 2 bases from J, with 18 bases in between. CDR1 and CDR2 from the germline V gene are ENHRY and SYGVKD. The CDR3 DNA sequence: TGTGCCACCAGCCAAACCCCAGGGGCTGGAAACACCATATATTTT. Protein: CATSQTPGAGNTIYF.